Listed below are T cell receptor beta chains from one sample, sequenced in a study of radiotherapy plus CTLA-4 blockade in lung cancer. The method was immunoSEQ multiplex PCR; TCRdb's version includes in-frame clones alone and lacks a portion of them. This sample has about 31,000 clones, with roughly 80% found just once. The input for sequencing was peripheral blood, taken from a patient treated with radiotherapy plus ipilimumab. These receptors originate from a human donor with non-small cell lung cancer who had stable disease on radiotherapy plus ipilimumab. Both conserved end residues are trimmed from each CDR3.

j_call: TRBJ2-3; v_call: TRBV7-9; cdr3_aa: ASSVQRSQY
j_call: TRBJ1-1; v_call: TRBV7-3; cdr3_aa: ASSLGTGPNTEAF
j_call: TRBJ2-6; v_call: TRBV5-4; cdr3_aa: ASSSVTGGGSGANVLT
j_call: TRBJ1-1; v_call: TRBV19; cdr3_aa: ASSISAAMNTEAF
j_call: TRBJ1-4; v_call: TRBV18; cdr3_aa: ASSSVDRVGEKLF
j_call: TRBJ1-2; v_call: TRBV5-4; cdr3_aa: ASSFEGDRGLHGYT
j_call: TRBJ1-5; v_call: TRBV10-2; cdr3_aa: ASSEAANQPQH
j_call: TRBJ1-3; v_call: TRBV9; cdr3_aa: ASSWKGEGNTIY
j_call: TRBJ2-1; v_call: TRBV5-1; cdr3_aa: ASSSTGLRDEQF
j_call: TRBJ1-6; v_call: TRBV27; cdr3_aa: ASSYGAGQGYNSPLH
j_call: TRBJ1-3; v_call: TRBV10-3; cdr3_aa: AISEDRTSGNTIY
j_call: TRBJ2-7; v_call: TRBV2; cdr3_aa: ASSAPSLTGYEQY
j_call: TRBJ2-1; v_call: TRBV7-6; cdr3_aa: ASSLVLGEQF
j_call: TRBJ2-7; v_call: TRBV2; cdr3_aa: ASSEGEGPYEQY
j_call: TRBJ1-1; v_call: TRBV13; cdr3_aa: ASSLEGSMNTEAF
j_call: TRBJ2-1; v_call: TRBV11-2; cdr3_aa: ASSGLAGGYNEQF
j_call: TRBJ2-5; v_call: TRBV5-1; cdr3_aa: ASSSFGLAGLETQY
j_call: TRBJ1-1; v_call: TRBV5-1; cdr3_aa: ASSSGFLAGQMNTEAF
j_call: TRBJ1-2; v_call: TRBV30; cdr3_aa: AWNTGGLINYGYT
j_call: TRBJ1-2; v_call: TRBV19; cdr3_aa: ASSIRGDPIGYT
j_call: TRBJ1-1; v_call: TRBV25-1; cdr3_aa: ASLGQGIGEAF
j_call: TRBJ1-2; v_call: TRBV30; cdr3_aa: AWTAGLRNTEGYGYT
j_call: TRBJ1-2; v_call: TRBV23-1; cdr3_aa: ASRDDDDCHGYT
j_call: TRBJ2-7; v_call: TRBV6-1; cdr3_aa: ASSEARDSHYEQY
j_call: TRBJ1-2; v_call: TRBV7-2; cdr3_aa: ASSLGVASYGYT
j_call: TRBJ2-7; v_call: TRBV27; cdr3_aa: ASSLRQTYEQY
j_call: TRBJ1-6; v_call: TRBV15; cdr3_aa: ATSRGGRDNSPLH
j_call: TRBJ1-4; v_call: TRBV27; cdr3_aa: ASSLLGGEEKLF
j_call: TRBJ2-3; v_call: TRBV4-2; cdr3_aa: ASTAIGVTGTQY
j_call: TRBJ1-1; v_call: TRBV23-1; cdr3_aa: ASRVGGFSTEAF
j_call: TRBJ1-2; v_call: TRBV6-1; cdr3_aa: ASSPGQLYGYT
j_call: TRBJ2-7; v_call: TRBV7-9; cdr3_aa: ASSLEWEQY
j_call: TRBJ2-1; v_call: TRBV5-1; cdr3_aa: ASSPLGEGTGYNEQF
j_call: TRBJ1-2; v_call: TRBV5-1; cdr3_aa: ASSLAHRTYGYT
j_call: TRBJ2-1; v_call: TRBV27; cdr3_aa: ASSLSVGVSGPGYEQF
j_call: TRBJ2-1; v_call: TRBV29-1; cdr3_aa: SVAGGSDEQF
j_call: TRBJ1-2; v_call: TRBV11-2; cdr3_aa: ASSSNRDRGRGYT
j_call: TRBJ2-3; v_call: TRBV9; cdr3_aa: ASSVVSTDTQY
j_call: TRBJ1-1; v_call: TRBV6-5; cdr3_aa: ASSYNTPRYTEAF
j_call: TRBJ1-1; v_call: TRBV9; cdr3_aa: ASGMKSTEAF
j_call: TRBJ1-2; v_call: TRBV28; cdr3_aa: ASSFVGQGYSYGYT
j_call: TRBJ1-1; v_call: TRBV7-2; cdr3_aa: ASSLDGESAF